The 26 T cell receptor beta chains below come from one sample, sequenced in a study of cytomegalovirus exposure and HLA in healthy donors (dated by TCRdb to about 2017). To prepare the library, the immunoSEQ multiplex PCR assay was applied. For the multiplex PCR, a mixture combining 60 forward primers for TCR Vbeta segments and 13 reverse primers for TCR Jbeta segments was used. Sourced from immuneACCESS, this table was stored by TCRdb with only in-frame sequences that have V and J called. A share of the clones is absent; for the studies checked, an unresolved V gene accounts for under half, and the remainder has no known explanation. Here the sample has 120,000 or so clones; roughly 80% occur a single time. About 1.8% of the sample is taken by the ten largest. The specimen was PBMCs. The origin of the receptors is a young man in good health and CMV-seronegative.

The chain uses TRBV5-4 and TRBJ1-6; D not resolved. V was shortened by 0 bases and J by 10 bases, with 8 bases between the two germline ends. The CDR3 covers 13 residues. Germline CDR1 reads SGHNT; CDR2 reads YYREEE (reference sequence). The CDR3 DNA follows: TGTGCCAGCAGCTTGGAAGCCTTCTCACCCCTCCACTTT. Amino acids: CASSLEAFSPLHF.

Here the CDR3 reads CASSLARLSTDTQYF. CDR3 nucleotide sequence: TGTGCCAGCAGTCTAGCGCGGCTAAGCACAGATACGCAGTATTTT. The chain joins TRBV2 to TRBJ2-3; TRBD2 might be the D (6 bases). CDR1 is SNHLY and CDR2 is FYNNEI in the germline V gene. V lost 5 bases, J lost 0 bases, and 12 bases lay in between. The CDR3 sequence is 15 residues long.

This chain connects TRBV5-6 to TRBJ2-3; 8 positions match TRBD1. Germline CDR1 and CDR2: SGHDT and YYEEEE. The V and J ends lost 5 bases and 2 bases, in that order; junction bases with no gene match: 10. The CDR3 is 16 amino acids. In nucleotides, the CDR3 is TGTGCCAGCAGAAATTACGGACAGGGCGTCACAGATACGCAGTATTTT. Translating it yields CASRNYGQGVTDTQYF.

This clone has just a few counts. V gene TRBV6-1 combines with J gene TRBJ1-2; 7 nucleotides match TRBD1. The CDR3 extends over 15 amino acids. Germline CDR1 is MNHNS and CDR2 is SASEGT. Trimming cost V 6 bases and J 8 bases; bases outside gene matches: 15. The CDR3, as DNA: TGTGCCAGCAGGGAACCGGGACAGAACACCTACGGCTACACCTTC. It is translated as CASREPGQNTYGYTF.

This chain uses TRBV6-6 with TRBJ1-5; maybe TRBD1 (6 bases). The CDR3 is made up of 15 amino acids. Germline V gene sequence: CDR1 MNHNY, CDR2 SVGAGI (reference sequence). Trimming removed 5 bases from V and 3 bases from J, with 14 bases in between. The CDR3 DNA follows: TGTGCCAGCAGTATTTCAGACAGGCTCAATCAGCCCCAGCATTTT. Amino acid sequence: CASSISDRLNQPQHF.

The gene calls are TRBV19 and TRBJ2-2; tentatively, D is TRBD2 (5 bases). CDR1 and CDR2 (germline): LNHDA, SQIVND (reference sequence). The CDR3 has 15 amino acids. Trimming took 9 bases from V and 3 from J, leaving 17 bases between them. The CDR3 loop reads CASNPRGSHTGELFF. CDR3 sequence (DNA): TGTGCCAGCAATCCTCGGGGTTCGCACACCGGGGAGCTGTTTTTT.

This clone was recorded a few times. The genes are TRBV6-5 and TRBJ1-5, with TRBD1 matching 9 bases. V trimming: 6 bases; J trimming: 0 bases; junction bases outside the gene matches: 3. The length of the CDR3 is 15 residues. Germline V CDR1 and CDR2: MNHEY, SVGAGI. The chain's CDR3 is CASSRTGVSNQPQHF. Here the CDR3 DNA reads TGTGCCAGCAGCCGGACAGGGGTTAGCAATCAGCCCCAGCATTTT.

V is TRBV5-1 and J is TRBJ2-2, with D tentatively TRBD2 (5 bases). Looked up from germline, CDR1 is SGHRS and CDR2 is YFSETQ. This CDR3 has 14 residues. With 5 bases removed from V and 6 bases from J, the gap between germline ends came to 14 bases. The CDR3 loop reads CASSQDGGPGELFF. The CDR3 DNA follows: TGCGCCAGCAGTCAAGACGGAGGCCCCGGGGAGCTGTTTTTT.

This chain joins TRBV29-1 and TRBJ2-7; D perhaps matches TRBD1 (6 bases). Germline V gene data show CDR1 as SQVTM and CDR2 as ANQGSEA. The germline V and J ends were trimmed by 5 bases and 3 bases, with 14 bases remaining between them. This CDR3 is built from 13 residues. The CDR3 region is CSVYTGNLYEQYF. CDR3 sequence (DNA): TGCAGCGTTTATACAGGGAACCTCTACGAGCAGTACTTC.

This chain links TRBV19 with TRBJ1-2; D might be TRBD1 (6 bases). Germline loops: CDR1 LNHDA, CDR2 SQIVND (reference sequence). This CDR3 has 15 amino acids. The V and J ends lost 3 bases and 5 bases respectively, with 16 bases between them. CDR3 nucleotide sequence: TGTGCCAGTAGTATTTTCGCGGGGGCCGATTATGGCTACACCTTC. Its protein is CASSIFAGADYGYTF.

This chain links TRBV5-4 with TRBJ2-1; 10 nucleotides match TRBD2. The germline CDR1 and CDR2 sequences are SGHNT and YYREEE (reference sequence). J was trimmed by 9 bases and V by 9 bases; bases with no gene match: 12. This CDR3 contains 14 residues. CDR3 in DNA: TGTGCCATCGGGGGGAGCGGGGGGGCCACTGAGCAGTTCTTC. Residues: CAIGGSGGATEQFF.

The chain employs TRBV11-3 and TRBJ2-1; 12 bases match TRBD2. The CDR3 covers 15 residues. V lost 5 bases to trimming and J lost 4 bases; unmatched junction nucleotides: 3. Per the germline V gene, CDR1 is SGHNT and CDR2 is YENEEA. For the CDR3, the DNA is TGTGCCAGCAGCGCTAGCGGGGGGGCTTACAATGAGCAGTTCTTC. It specifies CASSASGGAYNEQFF.

This clone was counted once. The CDR3 DNA is TGTGCCAGCAGTTACTCAGGGGGGGATAACTATGGCTACACCTTC. Residues: CASSYSGGDNYGYTF. The chain has TRBV6-5 and TRBJ1-2, with D perhaps TRBD1 (6 bases). CDR3 length: 15 residues. V lost 0 bases to trimming and J lost 1 base, with 9 bases between them. Germline V lookup: CDR1 MNHEY, CDR2 SVGAGI.

The chain recombines TRBV4-1 with TRBJ2-3; no clear D. The CDR3 totals 15 residues. Germline V lookup: CDR1 MGHRA, CDR2 YSYEKL. Trimming stripped 0 bases from V and 4 bases from J, with 11 bases between. The CDR3 region has the DNA TGCGCCAGCAGCCAAGATTTGGCCCGTCCAGATACGCAGTATTTT. As protein: CASSQDLARPDTQYF.

J is TRBJ2-2 and V is TRBV7-2; D is undetermined. Trimming pared 3 bases from V and 4 bases from J, leaving 6 bases between. This CDR3 is built from 13 residues. CDR1 is SGHTA, CDR2 FQGNSA, per germline. The CDR3 DNA reads as TGTGCCAGCAGCTTGCAACTCACCGGGGAGCTGTTTTTT. Protein sequence: CASSLQLTGELFF.

This clone was seen once. V and J are TRBV19 and TRBJ1-2, with D perhaps matching TRBD1 (6 bases). Trimming left V 5 bases short and J 14 bases short, with 24 bases between. Per germline, CDR1 LNHDA and CDR2 SQIVND (reference sequence). The CDR3 has 14 residues. CDR3: CASSLTGQPPVSTF. CDR3 nucleotide sequence: TGTGCCAGTAGTCTTACCGGACAGCCGCCTGTATCTACCTTC.

The chain couples TRBV29-1 to TRBJ1-1; D is possibly TRBD1 (6 bases). Germline V lookup: CDR1 SQVTM, CDR2 ANQGSEA. Trimming cost V 8 bases and J 1 base, with 14 bases left between them. This CDR3 comprises 13 residues. The CDR3, as DNA: TGCAGCCTAAGGGACAATTCGAACACTGAAGCTTTCTTT. Translation: CSLRDNSNTEAFF.

The J gene is TRBJ2-1, the V gene TRBV19; TRBD2 agrees at 8 bases. CDR1 and CDR2 from the germline V gene are LNHDA and SQIVND (reference sequence). Trimming cost V 11 bases and J 9 bases; bases outside gene matches: 12. There are 13 residues in the CDR3. The CDR3 DNA follows: TGTGCCGCAACTAGCGGCCCACAGGGTGAGCAGTTCTTC. Its protein is CAATSGPQGEQFF.

The chain recombines TRBV5-1 with TRBJ2-1; maybe TRBD2 (6 bases). This CDR3 comprises 14 residues. Trimming left V 4 bases short and J 5 bases short, with 13 bases between. Germline values: CDR1 SGHRS, CDR2 YFSETQ. CDR3 nucleotides: TGCGCCAGCAGCAAAGGGACTCGTAACAATGAGCAGTTCTTC. It codes for CASSKGTRNNEQFF.

V usage is TRBV7-2 and J usage is TRBJ1-2, with unresolved D. CDR3 length equals 15 residues. The ends were cut back, 4 bases at V and 0 bases at J, with 12 bases in the middle. Germline CDR1 is SGHTA and CDR2 is FQGNSA. CDR3 protein: CASSSRSGTNYGYTF. The CDR3, as DNA: TGTGCCAGCAGCTCCCGATCGGGGACTAACTATGGCTACACCTTC.

The DNA of the CDR3 is TGTGCCAGCAGTTCATGGGACAGGGTCTTGACCGGGGAGCTGTTTTTT. Translation gives CASSSWDRVLTGELFF. The chain uses TRBV7-9 and TRBJ2-2, with TRBD1 matching over 9 bases. V lost 6 bases and J lost 5; bases outside the gene matches: 10. This CDR3 has 16 residues. Germline V gene data show CDR1 as SEHNR and CDR2 as FQNEAQ (reference sequence).

This rearrangement joins TRBV7-9 to TRBJ1-1; D unresolved. This CDR3 spans 12 amino acids. CDR1 is SEHNR, CDR2 FQNEAQ, per germline (reference sequence). With 5 bases removed from V and 6 bases from J, the gap between germline ends came to 10 bases. CDR3 region: CASSHERPEAFF. CDR3 bases: TGTGCCAGCAGCCACGAGCGCCCTGAAGCTTTCTTT. The full variable domain, with the rest looked up from reference TRBV7-9 and TRBJ1-1, is DTGVSQNPRHKITKRGQNVTFRCDPISEHNRLYWYRQTLGQGPEFLTYFQNEAQLEKSRLLSDRFSAERPKGSFSTLEIQRTEQGDSAMYLCASSHERPEAFFGQGTRLTVV.

The chain uses TRBV5-1 and TRBJ2-2, with a tentative D call TRBD1 (6 bases). Per germline, CDR1 SGHRS and CDR2 YFSETQ. The CDR3 is 15 residues long. Trimming took 1 base from V and 3 from J, leaving 10 bases between them. This chain's CDR3 is CASSLRRGDTGELFF. The DNA of the CDR3 is TGCGCCAGCAGCTTGCGCAGGGGCGACACCGGGGAGCTGTTTTTT.

The chain carries TRBV5-6 and TRBJ2-1; 10 bases fit TRBD2. J was trimmed by 12 bases and V by 4 bases; bases with no gene match: 19. This CDR3 spans 17 amino acids. Per the germline V gene, CDR1 is SGHDT and CDR2 is YYEEEE. In DNA, the CDR3 is TGTGCCAGCAGCAGAGGACTAGCGGACTACCTTCTGGGTGGGCAGTTCTTC. This gives the protein CASSRGLADYLLGGQFF.

The J gene is TRBJ2-3, the V gene TRBV4-1; D gene ambiguous. The germline V gene has CDR1 MGHRA and CDR2 YSYEKL. CDR3 length equals 14 residues. The V end lost 2 bases, the J end lost 5 bases, and 11 bases lay between the germline ends. CDR3 loop: CASSQPNSRDTQYF. CDR3 coding DNA: TGCGCCAGCAGCCAACCCAATTCCAGAGATACGCAGTATTTT.

The chain joins TRBV4-2 to TRBJ2-3, with 13 bases identical to TRBD2. V dropped 2 bases and J dropped 4; count of bases not matched to a gene: 6. CDR3 size: 17 residues. CDR1 LGHNA and CDR2 YNFKEQ come from the germline V gene. CDR3 sequence (DNA): TGTGCCAGCAGCCAAACCCCGACTAGCGGGGGGTCAGATACGCAGTATTTT. Translating gives CASSQTPTSGGSDTQYF.